The 30 T cell receptor beta chains listed next were all sequenced from one sample in a study of regulatory T cells in long-lasting Graves disease. TCR beta libraries were built with iRepertoire HTBI primers and Arm-PCR of CDR3 regions. One entry per CDR3 protein results from TCRdb running MiXCR on the multiplex PCR reads. The sample lists 420,000 or so distinct CDR3 sequences, about a sixth occurring once. The time point denotes: newly diagnosed GD, antithyroid drugs for less than 3 months. PBMC-extracted RNA yielded the TCR library. The same sample was also studied in work on T cells in Graves' hyperthyroidism and ophthalmopathy.

The material sequenced was peripheral blood mononuclear cells (PBMCs), taken at new diagnosis, from a patient treated with antithyroid drugs. Receptor source: a young woman with Graves disease.

This clonotype was detected many times. The V call is TRBV12-3 or TRBV12-4, the J call TRBJ2-5, with TRBD1 matching over 10 bases. The length of the CDR3 is 17 residues. V shed 4 bases and J 5 bases; nucleotides not matched to a gene: 13. The CDR3 reads CASSSTLAPGQGETQYF. Written as DNA, the CDR3 is TGTGCCAGCAGTTCAACTTTGGCCCCGGGACAGGGGGAGACCCAGTACTTC.

This clonotype was detected many times. This sequence joins TRBV30 and TRBJ1-4, with D perhaps matching TRBD1 (5 bases). This CDR3 spans 14 amino acids. The V end lost 2 bases, the J end lost 0 bases, and 7 bases lay between the germline ends. Looked up from germline, CDR1 is GTSNPN and CDR2 is SVGIG (reference sequence). The CDR3 coding sequence is TGTGCCTGGAGTCGGGGGACAACTAATGAAAAACTGTTTTTT. Translating it yields CAWSRGTTNEKLFF.

This clonotype was seen only a few times. This chain joins TRBV7-2 and TRBJ2-3; TRBD2 matches at 12 bases. Losses at the gene ends were 3 bases for V and 6 bases for J; bases not matched to a gene: 13. CDR1 and CDR2 from the germline V gene are SGHTA and FQGNSA. The CDR3 totals 18 residues. This chain's CDR3 is CASSFFGLAGGYSDTQYF. The CDR3 bases are TGTGCCAGCAGCTTTTTCGGTCTAGCGGGAGGGTATTCGGATACGCAGTATTTT. Full variable domain (remainder filled in from reference TRBV7-2 and TRBJ2-3): GAGVSQSPSNKVTEKGKDVELRCDPISGHTALYWYRQSLGQGLEFLIYFQGNSAPDKSGLPSDRFSAERTGGSVSTLTIQRTQQEDSAVYLCASSFFGLAGGYSDTQYFGPGTRLTVL.

The V gene is TRBV6-2 or TRBV6-3, the J gene TRBJ2-3; maybe TRBD1 (6 bases). From germline, CDR1 is MNHEY and CDR2 SVGEGT. V lost 7 bases and J 1 base, leaving 15 bases between the germline ends. The CDR3 is 15 residues long. The CDR3 sequence: CASIIQGPGTDTQYF. The DNA for the CDR3 is TGTGCCAGCATCATACAGGGTCCAGGCACAGATACGCAGTATTTT.

This clonotype was seen many times. The chain uses TRBV11-2 and TRBJ2-1; unclear D gene. The CDR3 totals 14 residues. The V gene's germline CDR1 is SGHAT and CDR2 FQNNGV. The V end was cut by 6 bases, the J end by 0 bases, with 9 bases between. DNA of the CDR3: TGTGCCAGCAGTCAGGCGGTCTCCTACAATGAGCAGTTCTTC. It encodes CASSQAVSYNEQFF.

This clonotype was seen only a few times. The rearrangement links TRBV7-3 to TRBJ2-5, with D uncertain. The CDR3 is made up of 13 amino acids. Per germline, CDR1 SGHTA and CDR2 FQGTGA. Trimming pared 5 bases from V and 2 bases from J, leaving 9 bases between. The CDR3: CASSQIRQETQYF. The CDR3 nucleotides are TGTGCCAGCAGCCAAATTCGGCAAGAGACCCAGTACTTC.

With respect to this clonotype: Germline is not matched at one junction end, which may reflect a read error. The rearrangement joins TRBV5-1 to TRBJ1-4; D gene unclear. Germline lookup yields CDR1 SGHRS and CDR2 YFSETQ. The CDR3 is 13 amino acids. The CDR3 region is CASSLAANEKMFF. CDR3 nucleotides: TGCGCCAGCAGCTTGGCAGCGAATGAAAAAATGTTTTTT.

This clonotype showed up many times. V and J are TRBV7-3 and TRBJ2-1; D call uncertain. Germline V gene data show CDR1 as SGHTA and CDR2 as FQGTGA. V was trimmed by 5 bases and J by 4 bases, leaving 18 bases between them. CDR3 length equals 16 residues. The CDR3 is CASSASDPLAYNEQFF. The CDR3 DNA is TGTGCCAGCAGCGCCTCGGACCCCCTGGCGTACAATGAGCAGTTCTTC. Full variable domain (remainder filled in from reference TRBV7-3 and TRBJ2-1): GAGVSQTPSNKVTEKGKYVELRCDPISGHTALYWYRQSLGQGPEFLIYFQGTGAADDSGLPNDRFFAVRPEGSVSTLKIQRTERGDSAVYLCASSASDPLAYNEQFFGPGTRLTVL.

This clonotype was counted many times. The chain joins TRBV5-1 to TRBJ2-3; 9 nucleotides align to TRBD2. There are 20 residues in the CDR3. CDR1 is SGHRS, CDR2 YFSETQ, per germline. J gave up 2 bases and V 5 bases, and 21 bases lay outside the gene matches. CDR3 protein: CASRHGRRREGHLTTDTQYF. In nucleotides, the CDR3 is TGCGCCAGCAGACACGGGCGGCGGCGGGAGGGACATCTTACCACAGATACGCAGTATTTT.

This clonotype was seen repeatedly, ten times or more. J is TRBJ2-1 and V is TRBV29-1, with D unclear. Trimming cost V 4 bases and J 3 bases, with 10 bases left between them. The CDR3 is 13 amino acids. Germline lookup yields CDR1 SQVTM and CDR2 ANQGSEA. CDR3 loop: CSVVPLNYNEQFF. CDR3 nucleotide sequence: TGCAGCGTTGTGCCCTTGAACTACAATGAGCAGTTCTTC.

This clonotype has a count of ten or more. The genes are TRBV13 and TRBJ1-1; D not resolved. The V end was cut by 0 bases, the J end by 4 bases, with 18 bases between. Per the germline V gene, CDR1 is PRHDT and CDR2 is FYEKMQ (reference sequence). This CDR3 spans 17 amino acids. The CDR3 DNA reads as TGTGCCAGCAGCTTAGGCCGCGGGAGGGATCGCGGCACTGAAGCTTTCTTT. It encodes CASSLGRGRDRGTEAFF.

With respect to this clonotype: This likely reflects a read error, since a far larger clone is one base away. V usage is TRBV6-8 and J usage is TRBJ2-7, with D uncertain. Germline loops: CDR1 MNHGY, CDR2 SAAAGT. This CDR3 spans 11 amino acids. The DNA of the CDR3 is TGTGCCAGCAGTTACTCCTACGAGCAGTGCTTC. Translation: CASSYSYEQCF.

Ten or more counts support this clonotype. The J gene is TRBJ2-7, the V gene TRBV12-3 or TRBV12-4; 12 bases align to TRBD2. The CDR3 contains 17 residues. V trimming: 6 bases; J trimming: 4 bases; junction bases outside the gene matches: 13. For the CDR3, the DNA is TGTGCCAGCAGGCTGACTAGCGGGAGACGGGGGGGATACGAGCAGTACTTC. Amino acid sequence: CASRLTSGRRGGYEQYF.

The gene calls are TRBV7-9 and TRBJ1-5; D is unresolved. This CDR3 contains 15 residues. Germline loops: CDR1 SEHNR, CDR2 FQNEAQ (reference sequence). Trimming left V 1 base short and J 4 bases short, with 11 bases between. The CDR3 coding sequence is TGTGCCAGCAGCTTAGGTAATGGGGTTAATCAGCCCCAGCATTTT. It translates to CASSLGNGVNQPQHF.

V usage is TRBV4-1 and J usage is TRBJ1-3; no firm D call. V was clipped by 4 bases and J by 11 bases, with 18 bases between them. The CDR3 totals 14 residues. Per germline, CDR1 MGHRA and CDR2 YSYEKL. The CDR3: CASSPGPNSEAIYF. CDR3 nucleotides: TGCGCCAGCAGCCCCGGACCGAACTCTGAGGCCATATATTTT.

The chain couples TRBV7-8 to TRBJ2-2; D is unresolved. The V and J ends lost 1 base and 8 bases respectively, with 14 bases between them. The CDR3 has 15 amino acids. CDR1 and CDR2 (germline): SGHVS, FQNEAQ. The CDR3 sequence: CASSLELLRIGELFF. CDR3 sequence (DNA): TGTGCCAGCAGCTTAGAATTACTGAGAATTGGGGAGCTGTTTTTT.

Details on this clonotype: Since no conserved phenylalanine or tryptophan closes the CDR3, a read error is the likely cause. The chain combines TRBV20-1 with TRBJ2-3, with 7 bases fitting TRBD2. Germline CDR1 reads DFQATT; CDR2 reads SNEGSKA (reference sequence). The CDR3 runs to 16 residues. For the CDR3, the DNA is TGCAGTGCTAGAGATTCCGCGGGAGTTCGCACAGATAGGCAGTATGTT. Protein: CSARDSAGVRTDRQYV.

This clonotype has at least ten counts. The chain has TRBV2 and TRBJ2-7; TRBD1 matches at 7 bases. V trimming: 2 bases; J trimming: 8 bases; junction bases outside the gene matches: 9. The V gene's germline CDR1 is SNHLY and CDR2 FYNNEI. The CDR3 extends over 14 amino acids. CDR3 protein: CASSEPMTGNQQYF. DNA of the CDR3: TGTGCCAGCAGTGAACCGATGACAGGGAACCAGCAGTACTTC.

This clonotype was recorded many times. The chain uses TRBV6-2 or TRBV6-3 and TRBJ2-1; 11 nucleotides align to TRBD2. Germline CDR1 is MNHEY and CDR2 is SVGEGT. The ends lost 5 bases at V and 8 bases at J; junction bases unmatched: 8. This CDR3 contains 15 residues. CDR3 DNA: TGTGCCAGCAGTCCTACTAGCGGGAGCGCCCATGAGCAGTTCTTC. It specifies CASSPTSGSAHEQFF.

This clonotype was detected many times. The chain carries TRBV29-1 and TRBJ2-5; tentatively, D is TRBD1 or TRBD2 (6 bases each). Germline V lookup: CDR1 SQVTM, CDR2 ANQGSEA. With 5 bases removed from V and 5 bases from J, the gap between germline ends came to 18 bases. The CDR3 is made up of 14 amino acids. The CDR3 reads CSVPRGVVGETQYF. The CDR3 nucleotides read TGCAGCGTTCCGAGGGGGGTAGTTGGTGAGACCCAGTACTTC.

This clonotype has at least ten counts. V usage is TRBV12-3 or TRBV12-4 and J usage is TRBJ2-7; D is uncertain. Trimming removed 5 bases at V and 4 bases at J, with 18 bases between. The CDR3 is 15 amino acids. CDR3 region: CASSPSGEISYEQYF. The CDR3 coding sequence is TGTGCCAGCAGTCCAAGTGGGGAAATCTCTTACGAGCAGTACTTC.

This clonotype was counted ten times or more. J is TRBJ2-7 and V is TRBV7-9, with 7 positions matching TRBD1. The CDR3 length is 14 residues. Germline V gene data show CDR1 as SEHNR and CDR2 as FQNEAQ (reference sequence). The J segment lost 5 bases and the V segment lost 1 base, leaving 5 bases of the junction unmatched. The CDR3 DNA reads as TGTGCCAGCAGCTTAGTTCTGGGACAGCACGAGCAGTACTTC. Amino acids: CASSLVLGQHEQYF.

This clonotype was seen only a few times. J is TRBJ2-5 and V is TRBV3-1; D ambiguous. Germline V gene lookup returns CDR1 LGHDT and CDR2 YNNKEL (reference sequence). The CDR3 contains 14 residues. V was cut by 0 bases and J by 2 bases, with 7 bases left in between. The CDR3 DNA reads TGTGCCAGCAGCCAAGATGGGCAACAAGAGACCCAGTACTTC. Translation gives CASSQDGQQETQYF.

This clonotype occurred many times. The chain is built from TRBV13 and TRBJ2-1; 10 bases are shared with TRBD2. Germline CDR1 is PRHDT and CDR2 is FYEKMQ (reference sequence). The ends lost 6 bases at V and 0 bases at J; junction bases unmatched: 5. The CDR3 loop spans 16 amino acids. The CDR3 DNA reads TGTGCCAGCAGATTTAGCGGGGGGAGCTCCTACAATGAGCAGTTCTTC. Its translation is CASRFSGGSSYNEQFF.

This clonotype was found a few times. The chain's CDR3 is CSASPNLAGSPDTQYF. CDR3 bases: TGCAGTGCTAGTCCCAACCTAGCGGGCTCCCCAGATACGCAGTATTTT. This chain joins TRBV20-1 and TRBJ2-3; 8 bases align to TRBD2. V was pared by 3 bases and J by 4 bases, with 12 bases of the junction left unmatched. The germline CDR1 and CDR2 sequences are DFQATT and SNEGSKA (reference sequence). CDR3 length equals 16 residues.

This clonotype was counted a few times. This sequence joins TRBV20-1 and TRBJ1-4, with D possibly matching TRBD1 (5 bases). Trimming stripped 6 bases from V and 3 bases from J, with 14 bases between. This CDR3 is built from 14 residues. Per the germline V gene, CDR1 is DFQATT and CDR2 is SNEGSKA (reference sequence). The CDR3 region has the DNA TGCAGTGCCCTTGTAGGAGGGGCTAATGAAAAACTGTTTTTT. Amino acids: CSALVGGANEKLFF.

The chain joins TRBV5-1 to TRBJ2-2, with D perhaps TRBD2 (6 bases). This CDR3 spans 13 amino acids. V lost 5 bases to trimming and J lost 3 bases, with 8 bases between them. Germline lookup yields CDR1 SGHRS and CDR2 YFSETQ. The CDR3 nucleotides read TGCGCCAGCAGGTGGGGGGACACCGGGGAGCTGTTTTTT. Its protein is CASRWGDTGELFF.

The table lists this clonotype with many counts. V gene TRBV28 combines with J gene TRBJ2-1; D is unresolved. Germline V gives CDR1 MDHEN, CDR2 SYDVKM. The CDR3 is made up of 13 amino acids. V lost 7 bases and J 5 bases, leaving 12 bases between the germline ends. CDR3 protein: CASTSANNNEQFF. The CDR3 bases are TGTGCCAGCACGTCAGCTAATAACAATGAGCAGTTCTTC.

This clonotype was seen many times. V and J are TRBV11-2 and TRBJ2-1; TRBD2 agrees at 8 bases. Germline V gene sequence: CDR1 SGHAT, CDR2 FQNNGV. With V trimmed by 1 base and J by 8 bases, 13 bases remained unmatched. CDR3 length: 17 amino acids. CDR3 in amino acids: CASSLVTPGLGRDEQFF. The CDR3 DNA reads as TGTGCCAGCAGCTTAGTTACACCGGGACTAGGGAGGGATGAGCAGTTCTTC.

This clonotype was seen at least ten times. The chain's CDR3 is CASRSTSGRLPDTQYF. The CDR3, as DNA: TGTGCCAGCAGGTCGACTAGCGGGAGACTCCCAGATACGCAGTATTTT. The chain joins TRBV6-1 to TRBJ2-3, with TRBD2 identical over 12 bases. V was pared by 6 bases and J by 4 bases, with 8 bases of the junction left unmatched. The CDR3 runs 16 residues. Germline V gene lookup returns CDR1 MNHNS and CDR2 SASEGT.